These T cell receptor beta chains were read from a single sample in a study of blood T cell repertoires in COVID-19. Only in-frame clones appear in the TCRdb table, and some are missing; sequencing was by immunoSEQ multiplex PCR. The sample records some 40,000 clones, roughly 80% being singletons. Sequences were obtained from peripheral blood. The receptors were gathered from a man aged 45-60 years with active or convalescent COVID-19. Each CDR3 is given with its conserved first and last residue. A D gene is named only where the DNA matches it firmly. Expanded clones get a size class; other rows say once, few or many, or leave the size out.

>TRBV18|TRBJ1-5|NA|TRBD1
TGTGCCAGCTCATCGGGACAGGGGGGACAGCCCCAGCATTTT
CASSSGQGGQPQHF
>TRBV7-2|TRBJ1-1|NA|NA
TGTGCCAGCAGCTTAGGCAGGGGTACCACTGAAGCTTTCTTT
CASSLGRGTTEAFF
>TRBV2|TRBJ2-2|NA|TRBD2
TGTGCCCGCGGGCGGGGGGGCACCGGGGAGCTGTTTTTT
CARGRGGTGELFF
>TRBV7-8|TRBJ1-2|NA|TRBD1
TGTGCCAGCAGCTTAGGCTCCGCAGGGGGTGGCTACACCTTC
CASSLGSAGGGYTF
>TRBV7-6|TRBJ2-5|NA|TRBD2
TGTGCCAGCAGCAGAACCGGGACTAGGCAAGAGACCCAGTACTTC
CASSRTGTRQETQYF
>TRBV6-5|TRBJ1-2|NA|NA
TGTGCCAGCAGTCCAGCCCTTACAGGGAACTATGGCTACACCTTC
CASSPALTGNYGYTF
>TRBV5-1|TRBJ2-1|NA|NA
TGCGCCAGCAGCTGGAAGGGGGGGCCGAATGAGCAGTTCTTC
CASSWKGGPNEQFF
>TRBV19|TRBJ1-5|NA|NA
TGTGCCAGCCGGACCAGGGGTGGCTGGCAGCCCCAGCATTTT
CASRTRGGWQPQHF
>TRBV15|TRBJ2-7|NA|TRBD2
TGTGCCACCAGCAGGAAGCGAGCCGGACTAGCGGGGGGGTCCTACGAGCAGTACTTC
CATSRKRAGLAGGSYEQYF
>TRBV30|TRBJ1-1|NA|NA
TGTGCCTGGAGTGTAAACTTTGCTCCTGAAGCTTTCTTT
CAWSVNFAPEAFF
>TRBV5-1|TRBJ1-3|NA|TRBD1
TGCGCCAGCAGCATCGGGACAGCAGGAAACACCATATATTTT
CASSIGTAGNTIYF
>TRBV7-6|TRBJ2-5|NA|TRBD1
TGTGCCAGCAGCCATCCGCGGACAGGGGGCAGATACCAAGAGACCCAGTACTTC
CASSHPRTGGRYQETQYF
>TRBV19|TRBJ1-3|NA|NA
TGTGCCAGTAGTACTCAGGACACTGGAAACACCATATATTTT
CASSTQDTGNTIYF
>TRBV30|TRBJ1-2|NA|NA
TGTGCCTGGAGTACAGTTAACTATGGCTACACCTTC
CAWSTVNYGYTF
>TRBV5-1|TRBJ2-2|NA|NA
TGCGCCAGCAGCTCCTCAAGACTAGATAACACCGGGGAGCTGTTTTTT
CASSSSRLDNTGELFF
>TRBV6-5|TRBJ1-2|NA|NA
TGTGCCAGCAGCTCCGGGACTGCCGGGTATGGCTACACCTTC
CASSSGTAGYGYTF
>TRBV5-1|TRBJ2-7|few|TRBD1
TGCGCCAGCAGCCGTTTCCGACAGGGGTCAACCTACGAGCAGTACTTC
CASSRFRQGSTYEQYF
>TRBV5-4|TRBJ2-1|NA|NA
TGTGCCAGCAGCGAGGGAGGGGGGCGCTCCTACAATGAGCAGTTCTTC
CASSEGGGRSYNEQFF
>TRBV3-1/TRBV3-2|TRBJ2-7|NA|NA
TGTGCCAGCAGCCAAGAGGGCAGGACACCTTCTTTT
CASSQEGRTPSF
>TRBV6-6|TRBJ2-3|NA|TRBD2
TGTGCCAGCACCACCCCCGGAAGCGGGGGGCGGGATACGCAGTATTTT
CASTTPGSGGRDTQYF
>TRBV12-3/TRBV12-4|TRBJ1-1|NA|NA
TGTGCCAGCAGTTTAGAGGGGACTGAAGCTTTCTTT
CASSLEGTEAFF
>TRBV18|TRBJ2-7|NA|TRBD1
TGTGCCAGCTCACCCGGACAGGGGGCGTACGAGCAGTACTTC
CASSPGQGAYEQYF
>TRBV5-8|TRBJ2-2|NA|TRBD1
TGTGCCAGCAGCTTACACAGGGGGTATACCGGGGAGCTGTTTTTT
CASSLHRGYTGELFF
>TRBV6-5|TRBJ1-3|NA|NA
TGTGCCAGCAGTTACTCGGAGGGACCTGGAAACACCATATATTTT
CASSYSEGPGNTIYF
>TRBV5-6|TRBJ1-5|NA|NA
TGTGCCAGCAGCTTGTTGGACACCCATCAGCCCCAGCATTTT
CASSLLDTHQPQHF
>TRBV19|TRBJ1-1|NA|NA
TGTGCCAGTAGTATTCGTCCGGGGAACACTGAAGCTTTCTTT
CASSIRPGNTEAFF
>TRBV12-3/TRBV12-4|TRBJ1-2|NA|NA
TGTGCCAGCAGTTTATCCGTTTATGGCTACACCTTC
CASSLSVYGYTF
>TRBV13|TRBJ2-1|NA|NA
TGTGCCAGCAGCCCCCCAGGGCGAAACTCCTACAATGAGCAGTTCTTC
CASSPPGRNSYNEQFF
>TRBV7-9|TRBJ1-1|NA|NA
TGTGCCAGCAGCTTAGGGTCAGGCCACACTGAAGCTTTCTTT
CASSLGSGHTEAFF
>TRBV5-1|TRBJ1-2|NA|TRBD1
TGCGCCAGCAGCCCCCTACAGGGGAATAATGGCTACACCTTC
CASSPLQGNNGYTF
>TRBV12-5|TRBJ1-1|NA|NA
TGTGCTAGTGCTATAAACACTGAAGCTTTCTTT
CASAINTEAFF
>TRBV5-1|TRBJ2-3|NA|NA
TGCGCCAGCAGCCCGCGGCGGGGCTGGGCGGGTGAAGATACGCAGTATTTT
CASSPRRGWAGEDTQYF
>TRBV9|TRBJ2-3|NA|TRBD2
TGTGCCAGCAGCGGCGTCCGGGGGGGGGCGTTAGATACGCAGTATTTT
CASSGVRGGALDTQYF
>TRBV27|TRBJ2-7|NA|TRBD2
TGTGCCAGCAGTTTATTTCGGGGGGCCTACGAGCAGTACTTC
CASSLFRGAYEQYF
>TRBV28|TRBJ2-2|NA|NA
TGTGCCAGCAGCCGCTTCGGGCGGGGTAACACCGGGGAGCTGTTTTTT
CASSRFGRGNTGELFF
>TRBV11-2|TRBJ1-2|NA|TRBD1
TGTGCCAGCAGCTACTGGGACAGGGGGTTGTCGACCTTC
CASSYWDRGLSTF
>TRBV11-2|TRBJ1-6|NA|NA
TGTGCCAGCAGCTTAGTTGGGGTGACAGCGGGGTATAATTCACCCCTCCACTTT
CASSLVGVTAGYNSPLHF
>TRBV11-3|TRBJ2-1|NA|NA
TGTGCCAGCAGCTTAGATCCCGGGGCAGGGGTTGAGCAGTTCTTC
CASSLDPGAGVEQFF
>TRBV14|TRBJ2-2|NA|TRBD2
TGTGCCAGCAGCCTATACCGGGTGGGCCAAGCGGGGGGCCTATCTCCCGGGGAGCTGTTTTTT
CASSLYRVGQAGGLSPGELFF
>TRBV7-8|TRBJ1-5|NA|NA
TGTGCCAGCAGCTTAGGGGCAGAACGGAGCAATCAGCCCCAGCATTTT
CASSLGAERSNQPQHF
>TRBV19|TRBJ2-7|NA|TRBD1
TGTGCCAGTAGTAGGACAGGGGACTACGAGCAGTACTTC
CASSRTGDYEQYF
>TRBV5-4|TRBJ2-7|NA|NA
TGTGCCAGCACCCCAGACAGGTGGGGCTCCTACGAGCAGTACTTC
CASTPDRWGSYEQYF
>TRBV11-2|TRBJ1-3|NA|TRBD1
TGTGCCAGCAGCACCAGGACAGGGGTCGGAAACACCATATATTTT
CASSTRTGVGNTIYF
>TRBV5-4|TRBJ1-4|NA|NA
TGTGCCAGCAGCGCCCGAGGAAGGGGAGGTGCCGAAAAACTGTTTTTT
CASSARGRGGAEKLFF
>TRBV5-6|TRBJ1-4|NA|TRBD1
TGTGCCAGCAGCTTACTTCAGACAGGGGGACGAGAAAAACTGTTTTTT
CASSLLQTGGREKLFF
>TRBV27|TRBJ1-2|NA|NA
TGTGCCAGCAGTTTATTGGGGGACATAGATGGCTACACCTTC
CASSLLGDIDGYTF